Below, one T cell receptor (beta chain) is given with its context. Its cognate antigen has yet to be identified. No base-level quality is on record; no much larger clone is a single base apart. The germline V gene (reference sequence) provides CDR1 DFQATT and CDR2 SNEGSKA. The CDR3 contains 15 residues, cysteine and phenylalanine counted. Just the 45-base CDR3 DNA is kept, in frame starting at base 1. V is cut back by 3 bases and J by 5 bases, with 9 bases in the junction unmatched. The data originate from a study of blood T cell repertoires in COVID-19 (dated by TCRdb to 2019 to 2021). In terms of the full investigation: Samples covering the acute and convalescent phases of COVID-19 were provided by collaborators in the United States, Italy and Spain. The dataset comprised deeply sampled blood TCRbeta repertoires from subjects exposed to, actively infected with, or recovered from COVID-19. The sample metadata nearly always contained a de-identified subject ID, COVID-19 status, age in years and sex. The prospective study material was composed of cDNA or gDNA derived from T cells, B-cell-depleted T cells, or PBMCs. Where available, HLA class I and class II types were taken from metadata supplied by the sample provider and were not determined by assay-based typing. The samples were drawn from the first 160 participants of the ongoing ImmuneRACE study and from 950 to 1,500 subjects provided by 6 global collaborators. A freely available public database, intended as a resource for researchers studying the immune response to SARS-CoV-2, is where the repertoires were released. On the study overall, not on this receptor specifically: Clinical and demographic metadata were provided uncurated, with the amount varying by source and participant.

One collaborating source in Seattle enrolled patients while the patients were actively infected and followed the patients over time throughout the course of disease. Whole blood was collected in K2EDTA tubes by collaborating institutions according to the institutions' own protocols. For TCRbeta analysis, collaborators shipped samples as frozen whole blood, isolated PBMCs, or DNA extracted from either of those sample types. The immunoSEQ Assay, a bias-controlled multiplex PCR, was used to amplify TCRbeta CDR3 regions from genomic DNA. In the paper's pipeline: The number of nucleated cells in each sample was estimated from the amplification of reference gene primers within the assay. To quantify the absolute abundance of each unique TCRbeta CDR3 rearrangement, sequence reads were collapsed and filtered. For each sample, productive Simpson clonality was calculated as the square root of Simpson's diversity index over productive rearrangements. TCRdb re-hosts the immuneACCESS table, in-frame sequences only. Its copies lack some clones; in the studies checked, an unresolved V gene accounts for under half of them, and the cause for the rest is not known. V and J calls and clone size follow that table, whereas D and trimming were derived from the DNA. This sample gives about 93,000 clones in total; around nine tenths of them show up just once. Under 5.5% of the sample is in the top ten clones.

The clonotype comes from a man between 60 and 70 years old with COVID-19, enrolled during active disease. In this chain, TRBV20-1 is recombined with TRBJ2-1; 8 central bases correspond to TRBD2. The source material was peripheral blood. CDR3 sequence: CSASTGTSLDNEQFF. The bases read TGCAGTGCTAGTACCGGGACTAGTTTGGACAATGAGCAGTTCTTC.